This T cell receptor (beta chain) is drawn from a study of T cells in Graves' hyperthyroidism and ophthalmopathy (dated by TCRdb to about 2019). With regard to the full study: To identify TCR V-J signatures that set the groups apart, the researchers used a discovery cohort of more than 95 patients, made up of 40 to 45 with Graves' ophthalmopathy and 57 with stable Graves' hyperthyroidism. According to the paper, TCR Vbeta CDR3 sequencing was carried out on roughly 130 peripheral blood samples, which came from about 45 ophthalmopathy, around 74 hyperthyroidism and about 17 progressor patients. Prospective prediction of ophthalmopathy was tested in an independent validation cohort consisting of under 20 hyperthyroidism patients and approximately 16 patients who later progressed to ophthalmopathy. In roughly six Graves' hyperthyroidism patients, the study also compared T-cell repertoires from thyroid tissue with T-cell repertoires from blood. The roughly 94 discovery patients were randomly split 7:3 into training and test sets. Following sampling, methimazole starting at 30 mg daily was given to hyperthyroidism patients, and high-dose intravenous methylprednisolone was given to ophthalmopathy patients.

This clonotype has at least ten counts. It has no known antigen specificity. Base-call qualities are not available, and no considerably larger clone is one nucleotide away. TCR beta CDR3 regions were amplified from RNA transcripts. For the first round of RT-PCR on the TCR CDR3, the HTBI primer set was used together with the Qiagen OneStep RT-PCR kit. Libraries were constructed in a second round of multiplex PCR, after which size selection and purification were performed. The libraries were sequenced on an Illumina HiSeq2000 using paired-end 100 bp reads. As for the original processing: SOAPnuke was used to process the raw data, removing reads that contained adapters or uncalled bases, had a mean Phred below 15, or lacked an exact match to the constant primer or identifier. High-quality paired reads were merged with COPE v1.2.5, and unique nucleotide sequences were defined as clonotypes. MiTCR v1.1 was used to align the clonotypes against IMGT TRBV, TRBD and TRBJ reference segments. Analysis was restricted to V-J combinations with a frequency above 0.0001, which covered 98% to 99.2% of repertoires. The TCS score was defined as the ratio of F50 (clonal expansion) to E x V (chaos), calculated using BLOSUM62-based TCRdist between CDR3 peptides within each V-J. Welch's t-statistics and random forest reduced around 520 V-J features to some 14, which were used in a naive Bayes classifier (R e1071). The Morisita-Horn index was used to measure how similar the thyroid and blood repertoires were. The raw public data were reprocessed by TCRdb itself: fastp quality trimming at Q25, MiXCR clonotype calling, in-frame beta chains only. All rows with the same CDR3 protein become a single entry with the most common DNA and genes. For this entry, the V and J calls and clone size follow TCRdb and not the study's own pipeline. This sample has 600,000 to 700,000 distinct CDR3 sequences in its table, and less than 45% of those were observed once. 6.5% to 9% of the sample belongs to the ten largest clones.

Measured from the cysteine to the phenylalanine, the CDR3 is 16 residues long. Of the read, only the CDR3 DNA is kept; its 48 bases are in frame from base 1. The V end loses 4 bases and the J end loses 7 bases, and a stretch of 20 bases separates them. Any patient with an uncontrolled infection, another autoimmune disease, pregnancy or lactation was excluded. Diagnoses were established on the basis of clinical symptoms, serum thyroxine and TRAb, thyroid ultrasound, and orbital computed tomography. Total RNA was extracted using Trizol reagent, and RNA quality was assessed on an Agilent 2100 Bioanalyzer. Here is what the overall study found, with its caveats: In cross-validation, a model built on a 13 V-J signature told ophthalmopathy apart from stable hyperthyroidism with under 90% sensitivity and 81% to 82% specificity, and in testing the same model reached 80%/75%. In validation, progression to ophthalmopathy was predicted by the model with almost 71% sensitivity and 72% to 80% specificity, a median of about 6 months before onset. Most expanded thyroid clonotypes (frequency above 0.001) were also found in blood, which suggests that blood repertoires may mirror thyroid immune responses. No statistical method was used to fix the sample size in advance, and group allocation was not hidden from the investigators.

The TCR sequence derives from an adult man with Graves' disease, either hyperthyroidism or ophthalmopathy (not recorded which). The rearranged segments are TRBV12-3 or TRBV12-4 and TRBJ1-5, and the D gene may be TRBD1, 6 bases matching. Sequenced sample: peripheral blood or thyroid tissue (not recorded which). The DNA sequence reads TGTGCCAGCAGTTCTCTCACAGGGAAGGGCACACAGCCCCAGCATTTT. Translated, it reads CASSSLTGKGTQPQHF.